The T cell receptor (beta chain) under discussion was sequenced for a study of blood T cell repertoires in COVID-19. About the study: T cells, B-cell-depleted T cells, or PBMCs provided the cDNA or gDNA that served as material.

Before being deemed recovered, Cohort 3 donors had two negative PCRs, clearance, or symptom resolution. Germline assignment: CDR1 LNHDA and CDR2 SQIVND (reference sequence). The V and J ends lost 5 bases and 3 bases respectively, with 17 bases between them. The CDR3 length is 16 residues. Profiling relied on immunoSEQ multiplex PCR, and the TCRdb table lists in-frame clones only, not all of them. Among 400,000 to 500,000 clones, around nine tenths were seen once, and the ten largest hold approximately 1.8%. The receptor was derived from a woman in her 40s who had recovered from COVID-19. This rearrangement joins TRBV19 to TRBJ2-1; possible D gene TRBD2, 6 bases. The specimen was PBMCs or T cells enriched from blood (not recorded which). CDR3 region: CASSYTSGVNYNEQFF. The CDR3 coding sequence is TGTGCCAGTAGTTATACATCGGGAGTCAACTACAATGAGCAGTTCTTC.